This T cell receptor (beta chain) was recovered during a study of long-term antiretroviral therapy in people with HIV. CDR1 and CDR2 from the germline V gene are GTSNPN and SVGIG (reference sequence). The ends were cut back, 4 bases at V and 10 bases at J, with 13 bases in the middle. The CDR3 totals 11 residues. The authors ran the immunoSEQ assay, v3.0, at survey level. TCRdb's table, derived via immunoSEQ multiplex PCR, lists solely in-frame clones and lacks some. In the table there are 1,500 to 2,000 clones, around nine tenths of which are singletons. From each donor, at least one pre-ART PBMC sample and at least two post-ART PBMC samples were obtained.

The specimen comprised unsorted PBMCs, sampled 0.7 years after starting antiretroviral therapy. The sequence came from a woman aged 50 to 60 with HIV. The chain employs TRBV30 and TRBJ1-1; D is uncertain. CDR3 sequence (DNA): TGTGCCTGGATCAGCTCCGCGAGAGCTTTCTTT. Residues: CAWISSARAFF.